This T cell receptor (beta chain) was found in a study of post-analysis software for immune sequencing data. Study at large: Included among the disease courses, which were recorded for the cohort, were relapsing-remitting, secondary progressive and progressive-relapsing multiple sclerosis.

Unique molecular identifiers were built into the TCR beta cDNA libraries. The source material, 1 to 10 million T cells, gave rise to approximately 520,000 cDNA molecules. TCRdb reprocessed the PCR reads via MiXCR and lists one record per CDR3 protein. Among 820,000 or so distinct CDR3 sequences listed, under 70% were seen once. The study, taken as a whole, reports: In patients, TRBV5-6, TRBV5-1 and TRBV20-1 belonged to four or five TRBV segments found more frequently than in controls. Among multiple sclerosis patients, normalized Chao1 diversity was significantly below that of controls.

Germline V gene sequence: CDR1 SGHNT, CDR2 YENEEA. J gave up 3 bases and V 1 base, and 3 bases lay outside the gene matches. CDR3 length equals 15 residues. This clonotype was seen a few times. Its antigen is as yet unknown. The sequenced sample consisted of blood. This sequence was found in a girl under 18 with multiple sclerosis. This rearrangement joins TRBV11-3 to TRBJ2-5, with 9 nucleotides matching TRBD1. This chain's CDR3 is CASSLGRQGEETQYF. CDR3 bases: TGTGCCAGCAGCTTAGGGCGACAGGGGGAAGAGACCCAGTACTTC. Full variable domain (rest looked up from reference TRBV11-3 and TRBJ2-5): EAGVVQSPRYKIIEKKQPVAFWCNPISGHNTLYWYLQNLGQGPELLIRYENEEAVDDSQLPKDRFSAERLKGVDSTLKIQPAELGDSAVYLCASSLGRQGEETQYFGPGTRLLVL.